Each of the 20 T cell receptor beta chains below was sequenced from the same sample in a study of cytomegalovirus exposure and HLA in healthy donors. The PCR used 60 Vbeta and 13 Jbeta primers. Some clones are missing from TCRdb's copy, which holds only in-frame ones; the method was immunoSEQ multiplex PCR. The repertoire has about 160,000 clones, roughly four fifths of them found once; the top ten carry under 3%. Sequencing used PBMCs. The origin of the receptors is a woman between 45 and 65 years old in good health and CMV-seropositive.

This rearrangement joins TRBV4-1 to TRBJ2-3, with 10 positions matching TRBD2. CDR1 is MGHRA, CDR2 YSYEKL, per germline. The CDR3 has 18 amino acids. V dropped 2 bases and J dropped 5; count of bases not matched to a gene: 13. CDR3 in DNA: TGCGCCAGCAGCCAATTTCCCAGCGGGGGGGCAGAAGGAGATACGCAGTATTTT. Protein: CASSQFPSGGAEGDTQYF.

The V and J genes are TRBV7-9 and TRBJ1-2; TRBD1 might be the D (6 bases). This CDR3 region has 12 residues. Germline loops: CDR1 SEHNR, CDR2 FQNEAQ (reference sequence). V lost 5 bases to trimming and J lost 2 bases, with 6 bases between them. The CDR3 protein is CASSGQNYGYTF. CDR3 DNA sequence: TGTGCCAGCAGCGGACAGAACTATGGCTACACCTTC.

The chain couples TRBV13 to TRBJ2-2; 9 bases map to TRBD1. Germline loops: CDR1 PRHDT, CDR2 FYEKMQ (reference sequence). This CDR3 is 14 amino acids long. The V gene end was trimmed by 5 bases and the J gene end by 6 bases; junction bases not matched to a gene: 4. The CDR3 protein is CASSRDREAGELFF. The DNA for the CDR3 is TGTGCCAGCAGCCGGGACAGGGAGGCCGGGGAGCTGTTTTTT.

This sequence joins TRBV19 and TRBJ1-1, with unresolved D. The CDR3 has 13 amino acids. CDR1 is LNHDA and CDR2 is SQIVND in the germline V gene (reference sequence). Trimming removed 1 base from V and 7 bases from J, with 10 bases in between. CDR3 in DNA: TGTGCCAGTAGTATAGCCCCCGGGGTTGAAGCTTTCTTT. It encodes CASSIAPGVEAFF.

This clone appeared a single time. Other DNA sequences from this sample encode an identical CDR3 as well. The chain is built from TRBV5-1 and TRBJ1-4; the match to TRBD1 covers 7 bases. Trimming cost V 4 bases and J 6 bases; bases outside gene matches: 3. The CDR3 contains 13 residues. CDR1 is SGHRS, CDR2 YFSETQ, per germline. This CDR3 is CASSVGTDEKLFF. The CDR3 nucleotides are TGCGCCAGCAGCGTCGGGACAGATGAAAAACTGTTTTTT.

V and J are TRBV5-1 and TRBJ2-7; D unresolved. The V and J ends lost 0 bases and 3 bases respectively, with 10 bases between them. Germline V gives CDR1 SGHRS, CDR2 YFSETQ. The CDR3 is 14 residues long. Written as DNA, the CDR3 is TGCGCCAGCAGCTTGGCCCCCTCCTTCTACGAGCAGTACTTC. Its protein is CASSLAPSFYEQYF. Full variable domain (rest looked up from reference TRBV5-1 and TRBJ2-7): KAGVTQTPRYLIKTRGQQVTLSCSPISGHRSVSWYQQTPGQGLQFLFEYFSETQRNKGNFPGRFSGRQFSNSRSEMNVSTLELGDSALYLCASSLAPSFYEQYFGPGTRLTVT.

The rearrangement joins TRBV2 to TRBJ1-6; D unresolved. Trimming left V 3 bases short and J 19 bases short, with 13 bases between. The germline V gene encodes CDR1 SNHLY and CDR2 FYNNEI. The CDR3 spans 11 residues. CDR3 region: CASSESRILHF. CDR3 DNA sequence: TGTGCCAGCAGTGAGTCCAGGATACTTCACTTT.

V usage is TRBV30 and J usage is TRBJ1-3, with 7 bases lining up with TRBD1. V dropped 4 bases and J dropped 0; count of bases not matched to a gene: 18. The germline V gene has CDR1 GTSNPN and CDR2 SVGIG (reference sequence). The CDR3 totals 19 residues. CDR3 bases: TGTGCCTGGACCATACCGTCGGGAGGGGGCCTTCTCTCTGGAAACACCATATATTTT. It codes for CAWTIPSGGGLLSGNTIYF.

The CDR3 sequence is CASSADTRQGSNEQFF. In DNA, the CDR3 is TGTGCCAGCAGTGCCGACACTAGACAGGGGAGCAATGAGCAGTTCTTC. The chain uses TRBV6-1 and TRBJ2-1, with 8 nucleotides matching TRBD1. The V and J ends lost 4 bases and 6 bases, in that order; junction bases with no gene match: 11. The CDR3 is 16 residues long. The germline gives CDR1 MNHNS, CDR2 SASEGT.

There are a few counts of this clone. This chain connects TRBV27 to TRBJ1-1, with 7 positions matching TRBD1. Germline V gene data show CDR1 as MNHEY and CDR2 as SMNVEV (reference sequence). This CDR3 region has 15 residues. V lost 3 bases to trimming and J lost 4 bases; unmatched junction nucleotides: 8. CDR3: CASSLTPQGFTEAFF. CDR3 nucleotide sequence: TGTGCCAGCAGTTTGACACCACAGGGGTTCACTGAAGCTTTCTTT.

This clone was counted a few times. The V and J genes are TRBV5-5 and TRBJ1-2, with TRBD1 as a possible D gene (5 bases). The CDR3 totals 13 residues. Germline loops: CDR1 SGHKS, CDR2 YYEKEE (reference sequence). V was shortened by 0 bases and J by 6 bases, with 9 bases between the two germline ends. This CDR3 is CASSLGQPDGYTF. DNA of the CDR3: TGTGCCAGCAGCTTGGGACAGCCTGATGGCTACACCTTC. Complete variable domain (other parts from reference TRBV5-5 and TRBJ1-2): DAGVTQSPTHLIKTRGQQVTLRCSPISGHKSVSWYQQVLGQGPQFIFQYYEKEERGRGNFPDRFSARQFPNYSSELNVNALLLGDSALYLCASSLGQPDGYTFGSGTRLTVV.

This clone was detected once. The chain combines TRBV18 with TRBJ1-2, with unresolved D. Germline CDR1 and CDR2: KGHSH and LQKENI. V gave up 5 bases and J gave up 4 bases, with 8 bases separating them. There are 12 residues in the CDR3. The CDR3 region has the DNA TGTGCCAGCTCAGACAACCCCTATGGCTACACCTTC. It codes for CASSDNPYGYTF.

The chain employs TRBV7-8 and TRBJ2-7, with 11 bases aligning to TRBD2. The CDR3 extends over 16 amino acids. J lost 3 bases, V lost 0 bases, and 4 bases had no gene match. Germline V gene sequence: CDR1 SGHVS, CDR2 FQNEAQ. DNA for the CDR3: TGTGCCAGCAGCTTAGCCACTACTAGCGGGGGCTACGAGCAGTACTTC. Protein sequence: CASSLATTSGGYEQYF. Variable domain in full (rest from reference TRBV7-8 and TRBJ2-7): GAGVSQSPRYKVAKRGQDVALRCDPISGHVSLFWYQQALGQGPEFLTYFQNEAQLDKSGLPSDRFFAERPEGSVSTLKIQRTQQEDSAVYLCASSLATTSGGYEQYFGPGTRLTVT.

The chain joins TRBV5-4 to TRBJ1-2; D uncertain. Trimming left V 0 bases short and J 0 bases short, with 9 bases between. Germline loops: CDR1 SGHNT, CDR2 YYREEE (reference sequence). The CDR3 extends over 15 amino acids. The CDR3, as DNA: TGTGCCAGCAGCTTGGGGCACCCAGCTAACTATGGCTACACCTTC. This translates into CASSLGHPANYGYTF.

A single count supports this clone. The chain combines TRBV5-1 with TRBJ1-4, with D maybe TRBD1 (5 bases). CDR3 length equals 16 residues. V was trimmed by 4 bases and J by 7 bases, leaving 20 bases between them. The germline V gene encodes CDR1 SGHRS and CDR2 YFSETQ. CDR3 amino acids: CASSAHLSGAGEKLFF. As DNA, the CDR3 is TGCGCCAGCAGCGCCCACCTGAGCGGGGCTGGTGAAAAACTGTTTTTT.

The V gene is TRBV5-1, the J gene TRBJ2-1, with TRBD2 matching 8 bases. V was clipped by 0 bases and J by 4 bases; unmatched bases: 6. The CDR3 totals 16 residues. The germline V gene has CDR1 SGHRS and CDR2 YFSETQ. The CDR3 spells CASSLEGGGPYNEQFF. DNA for the CDR3: TGCGCCAGCAGCTTGGAAGGCGGGGGGCCATACAATGAGCAGTTCTTC.

The rearrangement links TRBV19 to TRBJ2-4; D perhaps matches TRBD2 (6 bases). V lost 1 base and J lost 7, with 14 bases in between. CDR1 and CDR2 (germline): LNHDA, SQIVND (reference sequence). The CDR3 runs to 15 residues. The CDR3, as DNA: TGTGCCAGTAGTATAGGAGGAGGGACCGTGAACATTCAGTACTTC. Translation: CASSIGGGTVNIQYF.

V is TRBV5-4 and J is TRBJ2-4; perhaps TRBD1 as D (6 bases). Germline CDR1 reads SGHNT; CDR2 reads YYREEE (reference sequence). V dropped 0 bases and J dropped 5 bases, with 12 bases sitting between them. The CDR3 totals 15 residues. CDR3 coding DNA: TGTGCCAGCAGCTTGGAGGCAGGGGCTGAAAACATTCAGTACTTC. Translating it yields CASSLEAGAENIQYF.

The sample holds a few counts of this clone. The J gene is TRBJ1-6, the V gene TRBV27; 8 positions agree with TRBD1. Germline V CDR1 and CDR2: MNHEY, SMNVEV (reference sequence). Unmatched junction bases numbered 9, after V lost 8 bases and J lost 6 bases. The CDR3 is 15 amino acids. For the CDR3, the DNA is TGTGCCAGCGGCGGACAGGGTCTAAGTAATTCACCCCTCCACTTT. Amino acid sequence: CASGGQGLSNSPLHF.

This rearrangement joins TRBV18 to TRBJ1-5; D might be TRBD1 (5 bases). The germline V and J ends were trimmed by 2 bases and 7 bases, with 15 bases remaining between them. The CDR3 totals 15 residues. CDR1 KGHSH and CDR2 LQKENI come from the germline V gene. CDR3 residues: CASSPGPGGWQPQHF. The CDR3 DNA reads as TGTGCCAGCTCACCAGGCCCCGGGGGGTGGCAGCCCCAGCATTTT.